These 20 T cell receptor beta chains were all obtained from the same sample, sequenced in a study of CD4 T cells in relation to SARS-CoV-2 and coronaviruses (dated by TCRdb to the early 2020s). Antigen specificity for these receptors is unknown. Library construction relied on the immunoSEQ multiplex PCR assay. The source is immuneACCESS, and TCRdb retained only in-frame sequences with V and J called. Part of the clones is not carried over; for the studies checked, unresolved V genes explain less than half of this, and the remainder is unexplained. For this sample there are 9,000 to 13,000 clones; roughly 82% appear just once. The ten top clones hold over 25% of the sample. CD4+ T cells from unexposed donors were collected before the COVID-19 pandemic (2011-2018). After around 11 days of culture, CD4+ T cells were isolated with the EasySep CD4+ T cell isolation kit. Sequencing used CD4+ T cells from PBMCs, cultured in vitro. The receptors shown here come from a human donor in good health.

The chain has TRBV6-6 and TRBJ2-6, with D possibly called TRBD1 or TRBD2 (5 bases each). V lost 9 bases, J lost 1 base, and 10 bases lay in between. This CDR3 has 14 residues. Looked up from germline, CDR1 is MNHNY and CDR2 is SVGAGI (reference sequence). Here the CDR3 DNA reads TGTGCCAGTTCCTGGGGGTCTGGGGCCAACGTCCTGACTTTC. Protein product: CASSWGSGANVLTF.

The V call is TRBV11-3, the J call TRBJ2-3; D remains ambiguous. The CDR3 length is 14 residues. V was trimmed by 1 base and J by 1 base, leaving 6 bases between them. Germline loops: CDR1 SGHNT, CDR2 YENEEA. The CDR3 nucleotides read TGTGCCAGCAGCTTAGGTGGGGGCACAGATACGCAGTATTTT. Protein product: CASSLGGGTDTQYF.

The V gene is TRBV7-3, the J gene TRBJ2-6; possibly TRBD1 for D (5 bases). In germline, CDR1 is SGHTA, CDR2 FQGTGA. The length of the CDR3 is 17 residues. V gave up 1 base and J gave up 0 bases, with 10 bases separating them. CDR3 in DNA: TGTGCCAGCAGCTTAAGGGGCTCATCCTCTGGGGCCAACGTCCTGACTTTC. Its translation: CASSLRGSSSGANVLTF.

The chain carries TRBV14 and TRBJ1-4, with 7 bases identical to TRBD1. V was pared by 3 bases and J by 12 bases, with 7 bases of the junction left unmatched. The CDR3 contains 13 residues. Germline V lookup: CDR1 SGHDN, CDR2 FVKESK. CDR3 in DNA: TGTGCCAGCAGCCAGGTCCACAGGGGACAACTGTTTTTT. It yields the protein CASSQVHRGQLFF.

The sample holds one count of this clone. The CDR3 region is CASSQDSEGSRTDTQYF. In DNA form, the CDR3 reads TGCGCCAGCAGCCAAGACTCGGAGGGGTCCCGCACAGATACGCAGTATTTT. J is TRBJ2-3 and V is TRBV4-3, with a possible D match to TRBD2 (6 bases). This CDR3 contains 17 residues. V gave up 0 bases and J gave up 1 base, with 14 bases separating them. The V gene's germline CDR1 is LGHNA and CDR2 YSLEER.

The CDR3 here is CASSSTRSYEQYF. CDR3 sequence (DNA): TGCGCCAGCAGCTCCACTAGGTCCTACGAGCAGTACTTC. The J gene is TRBJ2-7, the V gene TRBV5-1, with D possibly being TRBD2 (5 bases). Trimming cost V 3 bases and J 1 base, with 8 bases left between them. Germline V gene data show CDR1 as SGHRS and CDR2 as YFSETQ. The CDR3 consists of 13 residues.

This chain links TRBV30 with TRBJ2-5; 7 bases align to TRBD2. V was pared by 0 bases and J by 4 bases, with 2 bases of the junction left unmatched. The CDR3 runs to 13 residues. In germline, CDR1 is GTSNPN, CDR2 SVGIG (reference sequence). The CDR3 sequence: CAWSVASGETQYF. DNA of the CDR3: TGTGCCTGGAGTGTGGCTAGCGGAGAGACCCAGTACTTC. Full variable domain (missing parts from reference TRBV30 and TRBJ2-5): SQTIHQWPATLVQPVGSPLSLECTVEGTSNPNLYWYRQAAGRGLQLLFYSVGIGQISSEVPQNLSASRPQDRQFILSSKKLLLSDSGFYLCAWSVASGETQYFGPGTRLLVL.

This clone was seen only once. V usage is TRBV11-2 and J usage is TRBJ2-7, with D possibly matching TRBD2 (5 bases). Trimming took 1 base from V and 6 from J, leaving 7 bases between them. CDR3 size: 12 residues. Germline lookup yields CDR1 SGHAT and CDR2 FQNNGV. CDR3 in amino acids: CASSLVGSEQYF. The CDR3 DNA sequence: TGTGCCAGCAGCTTAGTAGGGAGCGAGCAGTACTTC.

The rearrangement joins TRBV3-1 (or the pseudogene TRBV3-2) to TRBJ2-3; D gene uncertain. The CDR3 runs 16 residues. Germline V gene sequence: CDR1 LGHDT, CDR2 YNNKEL (reference sequence). V shed 0 bases and J shed 5 bases, with 15 bases lying between them. DNA for the CDR3: TGTGCCAGCAGCCAAGATTACTCTACCCAACTAGATACGCAGTATTTT. Its translation: CASSQDYSTQLDTQYF.

This clone was observed a few times. The gene calls are TRBV5-1 and TRBJ2-6; D is unclear. Trimming cost V 0 bases and J 1 base, with 5 bases left between them. Germline V gene data show CDR1 as SGHRS and CDR2 as YFSETQ. There are 15 residues in the CDR3. This chain's CDR3 is CASSLDRSGANVLTF. The CDR3, as DNA: TGCGCCAGCAGCTTGGACCGTTCTGGGGCCAACGTCCTGACTTTC.

The chain carries TRBV2 and TRBJ1-5, with a weak D call TRBD1 (5 bases). This CDR3 has 15 residues. Deletions cut 3 bases from V and 2 bases from J, with 11 bases between. Germline CDR1 and CDR2: SNHLY and FYNNEI. The CDR3 nucleotides read TGTGCCAGCAGTGAGGGGGTCCCAGGCAATCAGCCCCAGCATTTT. Its translation: CASSEGVPGNQPQHF. Drawing the rest from reference TRBV2 and TRBJ1-5, the complete variable domain is EPEVTQTPSHQVTQMGQEVILRCVPISNHLYFYWYRQILGQKVEFLVSFYNNEISEKSEIFDDQFSVERPDGSNFTLKIRSTKLEDSAMYFCASSEGVPGNQPQHFGDGTRLSIL.

V is TRBV11-1 and J is TRBJ1-2; D not certain. CDR1 and CDR2 (germline): SGHAT, FQDESV (reference sequence). The CDR3 runs 13 residues. With 4 bases removed from V and 3 bases from J, the gap between germline ends came to 9 bases. For the CDR3, the DNA is TGTGCCAGCAGCTCGGGGATGGACTATGGCTACACCTTC. Amino acids: CASSSGMDYGYTF. Based on the CDR3 plus reference TRBV11-1 and TRBJ1-2, the full variable domain is EAEVAQSPRYKITEKSQAVAFWCDPISGHATLYWYRQILGQGPELLVQFQDESVVDDSQLPKDRFSAERLKGVDSTLKIQPAELGDSAMYLCASSSGMDYGYTFGSGTRLTVV.

The V and J genes are TRBV14 and TRBJ1-1; D not certain. Trimming pared 4 bases from V and 2 bases from J, leaving 14 bases between. CDR3 size: 15 residues. Germline lookup yields CDR1 SGHDN and CDR2 FVKESK. The CDR3 sequence: CASSPGFSRNTEAFF. CDR3 nucleotide sequence: TGTGCCAGCAGCCCGGGGTTTTCCAGAAACACTGAAGCTTTCTTT.

This chain uses TRBV5-8 with TRBJ1-2, with D unclear. Germline lookup yields CDR1 SGHTS and CDR2 YDEGEE. V lost 1 base and J 7 bases, leaving 11 bases between the germline ends. The CDR3 is 13 amino acids. The CDR3 loop is CASSLRVSFGYTF. The CDR3 DNA sequence: TGTGCCAGCAGCTTGCGGGTGTCCTTTGGCTACACCTTC.

The J gene is TRBJ2-2, the V gene TRBV19; 8 nucleotides line up with TRBD1. The junction had 7 bases not matched to a gene; V was cut back by 9 bases and J by 1 base. Germline-derived CDR1 and CDR2 are LNHDA and SQIVND (reference sequence). The CDR3 covers 15 residues. CDR3 sequence: CASRQGTGNTGELFF. The CDR3 DNA reads as TGTGCCAGCCGCCAGGGGACAGGGAACACCGGGGAGCTGTTTTTT.

The chain employs TRBV2 and TRBJ1-1; D gene unclear. Germline V lookup: CDR1 SNHLY, CDR2 FYNNEI. The CDR3 spans 13 residues. V was shortened by 0 bases and J by 7 bases, with 9 bases between the two germline ends. The CDR3 DNA sequence: TGTGCCAGCAGTGAAGCAGAGGAGGGTGAAGCTTTCTTT. Amino acids: CASSEAEEGEAFF.

This clone has only a few counts. The chain carries TRBV13 and TRBJ1-2; D unclear. This CDR3 has 12 residues. The germline V gene encodes CDR1 PRHDT and CDR2 FYEKMQ (reference sequence). V gave up 1 base and J gave up 7 bases, with 7 bases separating them. This CDR3 reads CASSLAGGGYTF. The CDR3 coding sequence is TGTGCCAGCAGCTTAGCAGGTGGTGGCTACACCTTC. Full variable domain (remainder filled in from reference TRBV13 and TRBJ1-2): AAGVIQSPRHLIKEKRETATLKCYPIPRHDTVYWYQQGPGQDPQFLISFYEKMQSDKGSIPDRFSAQQFSDYHSELNMSSLELGDSALYFCASSLAGGGYTFGSGTRLTVV.

This clone has just a few counts. This chain's CDR3 is CASSPGLSKAYEQYF. For the CDR3, the DNA is TGTGCCAGCAGCCCGGGTCTTTCGAAGGCCTACGAGCAGTACTTC. The genes are TRBV5-4 and TRBJ2-7; unclear D gene. CDR3 size: 15 residues. V lost 4 bases to trimming and J lost 2 bases, with 16 bases between them. Germline CDR1 is SGHNT and CDR2 is YYREEE (reference sequence).

This chain uses TRBV9 with TRBJ2-2, with 13 nucleotides matching TRBD2. V lost 3 bases, J lost 4 bases, and 9 bases stayed unmatched. Germline CDR1 is SGDLS and CDR2 is YYNGEE. The CDR3 extends over 18 amino acids. The CDR3 reads CASSAFFTSGGVTGELFF. CDR3 bases: TGTGCCAGCAGCGCCTTTTTCACTAGCGGGGGGGTCACCGGGGAGCTGTTTTTT.

This chain uses TRBV4-3 with TRBJ2-7, with 8 bases matching TRBD1. With V trimmed by 1 base and J by 7 bases, 6 bases remained unmatched. The CDR3 has 14 amino acids. Germline V lookup: CDR1 LGHNA, CDR2 YSLEER. CDR3 nucleotides: TGCGCCAGCAGCCAAGTTGACAGGGGTGCGGAGCAGTACTTC. This gives the protein CASSQVDRGAEQYF.